This entry is about one T cell receptor beta chain. The antigen is not known. The CDR3 length is 14 residues. Between the trimmed V and J ends, which lost 3 bases and 0 bases, there was a span of 9 bases. Germline V gene lookup returns CDR1 DFQATT and CDR2 SNEGSKA (reference sequence). The data were obtained in a study of regulatory T cells in long-lasting Graves disease. Broader study findings: Researchers reported studying only peripheral blood, not thyroid tissue.

As for time point: newly diagnosed GD, antithyroid drugs for less than 3 months. TCR sequences were obtained from RNA taken from PBMCs. iRepertoire HTBI primers and Arm-PCR of CDR3 regions built TCR beta libraries. TCRdb ran MiXCR on the multiplex PCR reads and lists one entry per CDR3 protein. The table lists about 530,000 distinct CDR3 sequences, 15% to 20% of them singletons. These same records also appear under a second study, on T cells in Graves' hyperthyroidism and ophthalmopathy. That investigation notes: The authors deemed Graves' hyperthyroidism stable absent ophthalmopathy progression within 18 months.

This clonotype was sampled from a woman aged 40 to 65 with Graves disease. The material sequenced was peripheral blood mononuclear cells (PBMCs), taken at new diagnosis, from a patient treated with antithyroid drugs. The V gene is TRBV20-1, the J gene TRBJ1-5, with D possibly being TRBD1 (5 bases). In nucleotides, the CDR3 is TGCAGTGCTAGCGCAGGGCATAGCAATCAGCCCCAGCATTTT. Translated: CSASAGHSNQPQHF.